Shown below are 3 T cell receptor beta chains from a single sample sequenced in a study of blood T cell repertoires in COVID-19. Repertoires were generated with immunoSEQ multiplex PCR, while TCRdb's copy carries only in-frame clones and drops some. Here the sample spans approximately 220,000 clones, about 85% being singletons. Source material: peripheral blood. Source of these receptors: a man aged 40-49 years with acute or convalescent COVID-19.

The rearrangement uses TRBV14 and TRBJ1-1, with D perhaps matching TRBD1 (5 bases). Looked up from germline, CDR1 is SGHDN and CDR2 is FVKESK. With 4 bases removed from V and 0 bases from J, the gap between germline ends came to 9 bases. The CDR3 totals 14 residues. The CDR3, as DNA: TGTGCCAGCAGCCCCCCAGGGATGAACACTGAAGCTTTCTTT. This encodes CASSPPGMNTEAFF.

The rearrangement links TRBV2 to TRBJ1-4; 8 nucleotides agree with TRBD1. CDR3 length equals 15 residues. CDR1 is SNHLY, CDR2 FYNNEI, per germline. Trimming took 6 bases from V and 1 from J; bases not matched to a gene: 4. Here the CDR3 reads CASSGQGGTNEKLFF. The DNA for the CDR3 is TGTGCCAGCAGCGGACAGGGAGGAACTAATGAAAAACTGTTTTTT.

The DNA for the CDR3 is TGTGCCAGCAGCGTGGGGGGAAGGGAGCAGTACTTC. Its translation is CASSVGGREQYF. The J gene is TRBJ2-7, the V gene TRBV9; the D gene is possibly TRBD2 (6 bases). Germline-derived CDR1 and CDR2 are SGDLS and YYNGEE. Trimming stripped 2 bases from V and 7 bases from J, with 10 bases between. The CDR3 spans 12 residues.